This T cell receptor beta chain is from a study of control samples from healthy donors and cancer patients (dated by TCRdb to about 2020). Spanning cysteine to phenylalanine, the CDR3 consists of 12 amino acids. Left in the record is the CDR3 DNA by itself, 36 bases read in frame from the first base. The CDR1 and CDR2 encoded by the germline V gene (reference sequence) are SEHNR and FQNEAQ. Trimming at the junction amounts to 6 bases on V and 6 bases on J, and the germline ends lie 10 bases apart. On this clone itself: There is no known antigen for this receptor. Per-nucleotide qualities are absent, and no much larger clonotype sits a single base away.

Library construction relied on the immunoSEQ multiplex PCR assay. TCRdb took this table from immuneACCESS and kept in-frame rearrangements with V and J called. Such tables lack part of the clones; where checked against another copy, unresolved V genes explain under half of the gap, and the rest is unexplained. Across this sample there are under 150,000 clones, with roughly 87% seen only once. The ten largest clones add up to around 9.4% of the sample. What was sequenced was blood. Here the chain combines TRBV7-9 and TRBJ2-3; the D gene is perhaps TRBD2, from 7 matching bases. This receptor was obtained from a man aged 35 to 55 in good health. At the DNA level, the sequence is TGTGCCAGCAGATGGGGGGGCGATACGCAGTATTTT. This encodes CASRWGGDTQYF.